This entry lists 24 T cell receptor beta chains sequenced from one sample in a study of blood T cells in healthy people across ages. Using a J-beta primer mix together with a sample-barcoded 5' primer, a second PCR was run for roughly 6 to 11 cycles. Each CDR3 protein is one row after TCRdb ran MiXCR on the 5' RACE reads. Altogether more than 800,000 distinct CDR3 sequences are present, around 30% being singletons, with the ten largest covering roughly 17%. Sequenced material: blood. The receptors shown here come from a woman aged 80 or over in good health.

This clonotype has ten or more counts. V is TRBV25-1 and J is TRBJ2-5; TRBD1 aligns across 8 bases. The CDR3 runs to 15 residues. The V segment lost 2 bases and the J segment 4 bases; nucleotides outside the gene matches: 6. Germline V gene lookup returns CDR1 MGHDK and CDR2 SYGVNS. In DNA, the CDR3 is TGTGCCAGCAGTGAAGGGGGCAGGGGGCCAGAGACCCAGTACTTC. Protein sequence: CASSEGGRGPETQYF.

The rearrangement uses TRBV19 and TRBJ2-5; weak D call: TRBD2 (7 bases). Trimming shortened V by 3 bases and J by 5 bases, and 16 bases separated the two germline ends. From germline, CDR1 is LNHDA and CDR2 SQIVND (reference sequence). This CDR3 has 15 residues. As DNA, the CDR3 is TGTGCCAGTAGTATCGACCCAACGGGGGGCGAGACCCAGTACTTC. Translation: CASSIDPTGGETQYF.

The gene calls are TRBV7-3 and TRBJ2-1, with a tentative D call TRBD2 (6 bases). This CDR3 is 15 amino acids long. Germline lookup yields CDR1 SGHTA and CDR2 FQGTGA. The V gene lost 3 bases and the J gene lost 6 bases, with 15 bases spanning the gap. The CDR3 DNA sequence: TGTGCCAGCAGCTTGGGGGACGGGGGTCGCAATGAGCAGTTCTTC. Amino acid sequence: CASSLGDGGRNEQFF. The complete variable domain, with remaining parts taken from reference TRBV7-3 and TRBJ2-1, reads GAGVSQTPSNKVTEKGKYVELRCDPISGHTALYWYRQSLGQGPEFLIYFQGTGAADDSGLPNDRFFAVRPEGSVSTLKIQRTERGDSAVYLCASSLGDGGRNEQFFGPGTRLTVL.

This clonotype showed up many times. The rearrangement links TRBV4-1 to TRBJ2-6; D gene ambiguous. V shed 1 base and J shed 1 base, with 8 bases lying between them. The CDR3 contains 16 residues. The germline V gene encodes CDR1 MGHRA and CDR2 YSYEKL. The DNA of the CDR3 is TGCGCCAGCAGCCAAGGGGTAGGATCTGGGGCCAACGTCCTGACTTTC. Protein sequence: CASSQGVGSGANVLTF.

This sequence joins TRBV9 and TRBJ1-2; a possible D gene is TRBD1 (5 bases). Germline V gene data show CDR1 as SGDLS and CDR2 as YYNGEE. This CDR3 contains 15 residues. V lost 0 bases and J lost 0, with 9 bases in between. CDR3 bases: TGTGCCAGCAGCGTAGCTAGGGGAGCTAACTATGGCTACACCTTC. Amino acids: CASSVARGANYGYTF.

The J gene is TRBJ1-1, the V gene TRBV14; D remains ambiguous. This CDR3 contains 12 residues. Germline loops: CDR1 SGHDN, CDR2 FVKESK. CDR3 in DNA: TGTACGAAGGCAGCGATGAACACTGAAGCTTTCTTT. This codes for CTKAAMNTEAFF.

The rearrangement links TRBV4-1 to TRBJ2-1, with D possibly matching TRBD2 (6 bases). Between the trimmed V and J ends, which lost 4 bases and 9 bases, there was a span of 16 bases. The CDR3 spans 14 residues. Germline CDR1 and CDR2: MGHRA and YSYEKL. The CDR3 nucleotides read TGCGCCAGCAGCCCTCGGGACCTCGGGGGTGAGCAGTTCTTC. This translates into CASSPRDLGGEQFF.

This clonotype was counted once. Compared with germline, one end of the junction differs, possibly owing to a read error. CDR3 nucleotides: TGTGCCAGCGTTAGCCTCGTAGCTAACTATGGCCACACCTTC. This gives the protein CASVSLVANYGHTF. This chain links TRBV2 with TRBJ1-2; D is unclear. The CDR3 has 14 residues. Germline V gene lookup returns CDR1 SNHLY and CDR2 FYNNEI.

This clonotype was seen repeatedly, ten times or more. The chain joins TRBV7-2 to TRBJ2-7; D not resolved. V lost 5 bases to trimming and J lost 2 bases, with 16 bases between them. The germline V gene has CDR1 SGHTA and CDR2 FQGNSA. The CDR3 runs to 15 residues. In DNA, the CDR3 is TGTGCCAGCAGCCCCGGGCCAGACCCGGCCTACGAGCAGTACTTC. It specifies CASSPGPDPAYEQYF.

This clonotype has more than one count but fewer than ten. A junction end diverges from the germline sequence, so it may reflect a read error. The chain combines TRBV11-2 with TRBJ2-5; D is unresolved. There are 14 residues in the CDR3. Germline CDR1 and CDR2: SGHAT and FQNNGV. CDR3 in amino acids: CANSLATAQETQYF. The CDR3 DNA reads TGTGCCAACAGCTTAGCCACAGCCCAAGAGACCCAGTACTTC.

The chain uses TRBV12-3 or TRBV12-4 and TRBJ2-7, with 8 bases lining up with TRBD1. CDR3 length: 21 residues. Trimming took 6 bases from V and 0 from J; bases not matched to a gene: 25. CDR3 loop: CASSGTGTGSPGGSFSYEQYF. CDR3 DNA: TGTGCCAGCAGCGGGACCGGGACAGGAAGCCCCGGTGGTTCGTTCTCCTACGAGCAGTACTTC.

V gene TRBV7-2 combines with J gene TRBJ1-1; possibly TRBD1 for D (5 bases). Germline CDR1 is SGHTA and CDR2 is FQGNSA. Deletions cut 5 bases from V and 0 bases from J, with 13 bases between. The CDR3 has 15 residues. This CDR3 reads CASSQKGPLNTEAFF. The CDR3 DNA follows: TGTGCCAGCAGCCAAAAGGGACCGTTGAACACTGAAGCTTTCTTT.

To note about this clonotype: This may stem from a read error, because a much larger clone lies one nucleotide away. The chain combines TRBV28 with TRBJ2-5; 11 bases are shared with TRBD1. The DNA end is more similar to TRBJ2-7, so the J call may be wrong. Germline CDR1 is MDHEN and CDR2 is SYDVKM. There are 15 residues in the CDR3. The CDR3 sequence: CASSPRTGGPYEQYF. CDR3 nucleotides: TGTGCCAGCAGTCCCCGGACAGGGGGCCCCTACGAGCAGTACTTC.

This clonotype occurred a few times. V and J are TRBV7-2 and TRBJ1-5; D unresolved. Germline V gene data show CDR1 as SGHTA and CDR2 as FQGNSA. V dropped 5 bases and J dropped 8 bases, with 13 bases sitting between them. The CDR3 length is 13 residues. CDR3 region: CASSRGGLEPQHF. CDR3 coding DNA: TGTGCCAGCAGCCGAGGAGGTTTGGAGCCCCAGCATTTT.

This clonotype came up once. The J gene is TRBJ1-5, the V gene TRBV12-3 or TRBV12-4; 7 nucleotides align to TRBD1. This CDR3 region has 16 residues. V shed 6 bases, J shed 7 bases, and the junction held 15 bases outside the gene matches. CDR3 loop: CASRPDRAPAAQPQHF. Written as DNA, the CDR3 is TGTGCCAGCAGACCCGACAGGGCCCCCGCCGCCCAGCCCCAGCATTTT.

This clonotype appeared many times. The V gene is TRBV4-2, the J gene TRBJ2-3; no definite D call. Germline CDR1 and CDR2: LGHNA and YNFKEQ. The V end was cut by 2 bases, the J end by 2 bases, with 8 bases between. CDR3 length equals 14 residues. DNA for the CDR3: TGTGCCAGCAGCCAAACGGACCTCACAGATACGCAGTATTTT. Translation gives CASSQTDLTDTQYF.

This clonotype was picked up many times. This chain links TRBV20-1 with TRBJ2-3, with 7 bases identical to TRBD2. Germline CDR1 DFQATT, CDR2 SNEGSKA (reference sequence). The CDR3 runs 14 residues. V shed 5 bases and J 2 bases; nucleotides not matched to a gene: 7. CDR3 DNA: TGCAGTGCTTACCCGGGACTACCCACAGATACGCAGTATTTT. This gives the protein CSAYPGLPTDTQYF.

The genes are TRBV7-6 and TRBJ1-1; 7 nucleotides align to TRBD1. CDR1 SGHVS and CDR2 FNYEAQ come from the germline V gene. This CDR3 has 14 residues. V trimming: 1 base; J trimming: 6 bases; junction bases outside the gene matches: 5. For the CDR3, the DNA is TGTGCCAGCAGCTTAGACAGGGGTGGGGCTGAAGCTTTCTTT. Its translation is CASSLDRGGAEAFF.

This clonotype was detected only a few times. A single base separates this from a much larger clone, so it may be a read error. CDR3 loop: CASSYAWDPIGDTQYF. CDR3 nucleotides: TGTGCCAGCAGTTACGCTTGGGATCCTATTGGGGATACGCAGTATTTT. J is TRBJ2-3 and V is TRBV6-2 or TRBV6-3; D ambiguous. V was cut by 2 bases and J by 6 bases, with 18 bases left in between. The CDR3 is 16 amino acids. Germline values: CDR1 MNHEY, CDR2 SVGEGT.

The rearrangement joins TRBV9 to TRBJ2-3; D is uncertain. The CDR3 totals 14 residues. Between the trimmed V and J ends, which lost 1 base and 1 base, there was a span of 7 bases. CDR1 is SGDLS and CDR2 is YYNGEE in the germline V gene. CDR3 region: CASSVFKRTDTQYF. For the CDR3, the DNA is TGTGCCAGCAGCGTATTTAAGCGCACAGATACGCAGTATTTT.

This clonotype appeared a few times. The chain couples TRBV18 to TRBJ2-1; TRBD1 might be the D (5 bases). CDR3 length: 16 amino acids. The V end was cut by 2 bases, the J end by 9 bases, with 20 bases between. Germline-derived CDR1 and CDR2 are KGHSH and LQKENI. CDR3 sequence reads: CASSPSRRGGPAEQFF. The CDR3 DNA is TGTGCCAGCTCACCAAGTCGAAGGGGTGGCCCTGCTGAGCAGTTCTTC.

There are a few counts of this clonotype. The chain couples TRBV12-3 or TRBV12-4 to TRBJ2-7; 9 bases are shared with TRBD2. V trimming: 5 bases; J trimming: 7 bases; junction bases outside the gene matches: 15. CDR3 length: 16 amino acids. The CDR3 nucleotides read TGTGCCAGCAGTCCTCTTATGGGCGGGGGGGCAAATGAGCAGTACTTC. It yields the protein CASSPLMGGGANEQYF.

This clonotype was picked up many times. V gene TRBV7-8 combines with J gene TRBJ2-5; the D gene is possibly TRBD2 (5 bases). Between the trimmed V and J ends, which lost 2 bases and 5 bases, there was a span of 18 bases. The CDR3 is made up of 16 amino acids. Germline lookup yields CDR1 SGHVS and CDR2 FQNEAQ. The CDR3 loop reads CASSLLAPPGGETQYF. DNA for the CDR3: TGTGCCAGCAGCTTATTGGCCCCCCCGGGCGGGGAGACCCAGTACTTC.

In its sample, this clonotype was seen many times. The chain has TRBV27 and TRBJ2-3; D may be TRBD2 (5 bases). Germline V gene sequence: CDR1 MNHEY, CDR2 SMNVEV (reference sequence). This CDR3 contains 14 residues. Trimming removed 0 bases from V and 6 bases from J, with 10 bases in between. Written as DNA, the CDR3 is TGTGCCAGCAGTTTATCACGAGGGATTGATACGCAGTATTTT. It is translated as CASSLSRGIDTQYF.